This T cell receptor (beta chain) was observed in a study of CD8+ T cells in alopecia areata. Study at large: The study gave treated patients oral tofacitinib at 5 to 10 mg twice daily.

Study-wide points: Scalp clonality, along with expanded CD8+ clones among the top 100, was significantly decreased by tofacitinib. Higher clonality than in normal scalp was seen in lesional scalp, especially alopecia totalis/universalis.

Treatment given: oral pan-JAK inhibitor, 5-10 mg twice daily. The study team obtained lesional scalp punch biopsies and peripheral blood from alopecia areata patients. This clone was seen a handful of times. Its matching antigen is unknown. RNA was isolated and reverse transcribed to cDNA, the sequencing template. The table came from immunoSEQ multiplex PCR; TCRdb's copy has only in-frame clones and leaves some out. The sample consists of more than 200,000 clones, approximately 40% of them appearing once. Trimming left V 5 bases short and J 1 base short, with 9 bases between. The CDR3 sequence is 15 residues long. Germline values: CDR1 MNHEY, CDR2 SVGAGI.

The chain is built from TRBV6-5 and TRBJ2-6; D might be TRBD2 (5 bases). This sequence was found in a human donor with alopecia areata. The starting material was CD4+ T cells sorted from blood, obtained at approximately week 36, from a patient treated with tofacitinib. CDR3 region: CASSRGISGANVLTF. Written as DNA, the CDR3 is TGTGCCAGCAGTAGAGGGATTTCTGGGGCCAACGTCCTGACTTTC.